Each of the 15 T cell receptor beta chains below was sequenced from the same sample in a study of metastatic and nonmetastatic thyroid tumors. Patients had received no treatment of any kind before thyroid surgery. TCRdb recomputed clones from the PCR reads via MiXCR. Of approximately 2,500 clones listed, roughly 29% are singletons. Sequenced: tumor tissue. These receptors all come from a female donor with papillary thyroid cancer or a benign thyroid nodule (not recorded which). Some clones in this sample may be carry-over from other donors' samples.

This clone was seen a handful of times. Written as DNA, the CDR3 is TGTGCCAGCAGAGAACAGGGGGCGAACACTGAAGCTTTCTTT. This translates into CASREQGANTEAFF. The chain employs TRBV28 and TRBJ1-1, with 9 bases identical to TRBD1. CDR3 size: 14 residues. V trimming: 6 bases; J trimming: 1 base; junction bases outside the gene matches: 3. Germline-derived CDR1 and CDR2 are MDHEN and SYDVKM.

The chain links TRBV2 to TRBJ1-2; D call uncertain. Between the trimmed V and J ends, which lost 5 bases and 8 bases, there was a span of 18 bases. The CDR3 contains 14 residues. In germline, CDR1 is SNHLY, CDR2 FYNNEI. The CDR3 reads CASSPERSARGYTF. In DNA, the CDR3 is TGTGCCAGCAGTCCTGAACGATCGGCGCGGGGCTACACCTTC.

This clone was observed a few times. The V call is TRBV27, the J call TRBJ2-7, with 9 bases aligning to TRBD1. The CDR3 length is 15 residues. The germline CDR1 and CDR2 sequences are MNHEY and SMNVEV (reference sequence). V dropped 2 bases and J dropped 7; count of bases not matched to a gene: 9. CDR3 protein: CASSLGTGPAWEQYF. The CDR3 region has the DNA TGTGCCAGCAGTTTAGGGACAGGGCCGGCATGGGAGCAGTACTTC.

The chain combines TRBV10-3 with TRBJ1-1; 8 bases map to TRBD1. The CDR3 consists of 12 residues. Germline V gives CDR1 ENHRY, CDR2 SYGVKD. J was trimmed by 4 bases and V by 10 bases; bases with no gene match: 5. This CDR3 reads CASQGASTEAFF. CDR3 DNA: TGTGCCAGCCAGGGGGCCAGCACTGAAGCTTTCTTT.

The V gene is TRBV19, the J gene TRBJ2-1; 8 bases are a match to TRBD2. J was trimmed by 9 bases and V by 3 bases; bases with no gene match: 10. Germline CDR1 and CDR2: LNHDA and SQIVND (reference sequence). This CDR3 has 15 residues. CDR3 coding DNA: TGTGCCAGTAGTATCCGGACGGGAGGGCATGGTGAGCAGTTCTTC. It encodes CASSIRTGGHGEQFF.

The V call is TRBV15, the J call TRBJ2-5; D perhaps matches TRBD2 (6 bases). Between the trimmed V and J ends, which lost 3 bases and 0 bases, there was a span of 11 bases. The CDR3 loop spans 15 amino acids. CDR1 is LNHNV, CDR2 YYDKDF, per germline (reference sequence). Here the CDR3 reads CATSSGGLDQETQYF. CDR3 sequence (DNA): TGTGCCACCAGCAGTGGGGGACTGGACCAAGAGACCCAGTACTTC.

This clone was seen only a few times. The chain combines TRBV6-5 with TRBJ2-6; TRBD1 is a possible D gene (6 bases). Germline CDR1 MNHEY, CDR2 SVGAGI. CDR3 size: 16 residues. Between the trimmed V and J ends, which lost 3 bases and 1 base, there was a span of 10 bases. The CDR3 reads CASSYETGSGANVLTF. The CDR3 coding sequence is TGTGCCAGCAGTTATGAGACAGGATCTGGGGCCAACGTCCTGACTTTC.

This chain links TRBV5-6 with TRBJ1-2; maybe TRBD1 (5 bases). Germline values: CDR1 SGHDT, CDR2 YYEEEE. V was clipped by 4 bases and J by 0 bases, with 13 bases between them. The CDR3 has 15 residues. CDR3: CASSVRDSPNYGYTF. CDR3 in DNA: TGTGCCAGCAGCGTCAGGGATTCTCCTAACTATGGCTACACCTTC.

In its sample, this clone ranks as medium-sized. Here the CDR3 DNA reads TGTGCCAGCAGCTGGGGGACTTCCACAGATACGCAGTATTTT. Encoded protein: CASSWGTSTDTQYF. The chain has TRBV7-9 and TRBJ2-3; weak D call: TRBD2 (6 bases). This CDR3 comprises 14 residues. V lost 4 bases and J lost 2, with 10 bases in between. Germline V gene lookup returns CDR1 SEHNR and CDR2 FQNEAQ (reference sequence).

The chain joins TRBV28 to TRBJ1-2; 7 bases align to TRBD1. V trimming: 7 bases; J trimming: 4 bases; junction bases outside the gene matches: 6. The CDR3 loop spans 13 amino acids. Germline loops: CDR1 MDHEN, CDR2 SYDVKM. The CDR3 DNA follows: TGTGCCAGCAAACAGGGGTTCGGCTATGGCTACACCTTC. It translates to CASKQGFGYGYTF.

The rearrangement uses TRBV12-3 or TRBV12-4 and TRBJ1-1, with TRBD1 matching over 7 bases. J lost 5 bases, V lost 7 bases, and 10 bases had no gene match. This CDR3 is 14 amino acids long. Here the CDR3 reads CASTGDSWGTEAFF. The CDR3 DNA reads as TGTGCCAGCACCGGGGACAGTTGGGGGACTGAAGCTTTCTTT.

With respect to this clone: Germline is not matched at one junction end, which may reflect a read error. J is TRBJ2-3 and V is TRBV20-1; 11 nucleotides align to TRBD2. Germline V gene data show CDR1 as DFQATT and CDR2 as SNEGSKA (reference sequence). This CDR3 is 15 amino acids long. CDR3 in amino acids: CSTLAGGRPTDTQYF. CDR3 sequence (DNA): TGCAGTACTTTAGCGGGAGGGCGGCCCACAGATACACAGTATTTT.

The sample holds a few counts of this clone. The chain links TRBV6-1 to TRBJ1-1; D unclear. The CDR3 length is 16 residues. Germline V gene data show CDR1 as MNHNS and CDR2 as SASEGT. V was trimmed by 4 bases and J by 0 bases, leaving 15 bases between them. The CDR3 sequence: CASSGSQFKMNTEAFF. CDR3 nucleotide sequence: TGTGCCAGCAGTGGATCCCAATTCAAAATGAACACTGAAGCTTTCTTT.

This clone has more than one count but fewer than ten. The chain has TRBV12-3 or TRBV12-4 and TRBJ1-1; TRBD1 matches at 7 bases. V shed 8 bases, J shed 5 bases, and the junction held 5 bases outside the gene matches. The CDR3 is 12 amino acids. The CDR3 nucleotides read TGTGCCAGCTACAGGGGAGTGACTGAAGCTTTCTTT. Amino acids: CASYRGVTEAFF.

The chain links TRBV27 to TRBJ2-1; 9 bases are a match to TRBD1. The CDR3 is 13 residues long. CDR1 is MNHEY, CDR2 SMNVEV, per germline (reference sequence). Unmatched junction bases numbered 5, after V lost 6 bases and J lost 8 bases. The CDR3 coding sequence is TGTGCCAGCAGACCACAGGGGGCGTATGAGCAGTTCTTC. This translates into CASRPQGAYEQFF.